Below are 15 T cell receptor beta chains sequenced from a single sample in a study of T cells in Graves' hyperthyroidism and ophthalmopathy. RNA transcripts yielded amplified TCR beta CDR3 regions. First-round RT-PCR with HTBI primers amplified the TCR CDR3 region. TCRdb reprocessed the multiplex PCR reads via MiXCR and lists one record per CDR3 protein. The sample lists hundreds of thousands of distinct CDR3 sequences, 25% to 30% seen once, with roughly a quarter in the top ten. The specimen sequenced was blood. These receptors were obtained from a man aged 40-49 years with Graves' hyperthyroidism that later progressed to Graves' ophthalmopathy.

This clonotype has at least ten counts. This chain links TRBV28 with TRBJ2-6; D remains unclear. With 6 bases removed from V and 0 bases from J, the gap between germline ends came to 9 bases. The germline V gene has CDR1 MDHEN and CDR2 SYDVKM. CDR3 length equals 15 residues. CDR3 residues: CASRPDISGANVLTF. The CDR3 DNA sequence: TGTGCCAGCAGGCCGGATATCTCTGGGGCCAACGTCCTGACTTTC.

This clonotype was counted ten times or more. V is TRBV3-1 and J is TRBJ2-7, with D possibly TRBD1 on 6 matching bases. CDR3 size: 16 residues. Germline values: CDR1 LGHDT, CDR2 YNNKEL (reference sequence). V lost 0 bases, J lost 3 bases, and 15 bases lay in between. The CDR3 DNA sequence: TGTGCCAGCAGCCAAGATCCCGGACAGTGGATCTACGAGCAGTACTTC. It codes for CASSQDPGQWIYEQYF.

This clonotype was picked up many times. Written as DNA, the CDR3 is TGTGCCAGCAGGAAAGAGACTAGCGGGACTTTCTACGAGCAGTACTTC. Its protein product is CASRKETSGTFYEQYF. The chain links TRBV28 to TRBJ2-7, with 11 bases that match TRBD2. J gave up 3 bases and V 6 bases, and 10 bases lay outside the gene matches. Germline CDR1 reads MDHEN; CDR2 reads SYDVKM. The CDR3 is 16 amino acids.

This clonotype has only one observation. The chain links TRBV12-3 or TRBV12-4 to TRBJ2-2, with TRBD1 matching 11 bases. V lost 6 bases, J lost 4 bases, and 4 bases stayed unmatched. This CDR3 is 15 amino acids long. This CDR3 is CASRTGTGGTGELFF. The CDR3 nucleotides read TGTGCCAGCAGGACCGGGACAGGGGGCACCGGGGAGCTGTTTTTT.

The CDR3 bases are TGCAGTGCCGGAGGGGGGGCAGTGCAAGAGACCCAGTACTTC. This encodes CSAGGGAVQETQYF. The chain is built from TRBV20-1 and TRBJ2-5; D may be TRBD2 (7 bases). Germline V lookup: CDR1 DFQATT, CDR2 SNEGSKA (reference sequence). With 6 bases removed from V and 2 bases from J, the gap between germline ends came to 16 bases. The CDR3 consists of 14 residues.

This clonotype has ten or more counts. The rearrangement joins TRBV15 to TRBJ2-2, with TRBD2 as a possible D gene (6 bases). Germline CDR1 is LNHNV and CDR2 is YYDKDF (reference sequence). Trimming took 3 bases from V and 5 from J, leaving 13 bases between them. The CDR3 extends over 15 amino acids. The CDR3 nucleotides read TGTGCCACCAGCAGTCAGCGCGCGGGGACCGGGGAGCTGTTTTTT. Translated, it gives CATSSQRAGTGELFF.

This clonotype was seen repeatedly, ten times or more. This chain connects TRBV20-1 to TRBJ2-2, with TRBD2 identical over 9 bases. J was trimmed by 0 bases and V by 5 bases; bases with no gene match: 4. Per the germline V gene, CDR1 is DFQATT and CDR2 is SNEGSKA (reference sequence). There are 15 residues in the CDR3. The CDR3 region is CSARLAGSNTGELFF. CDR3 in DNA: TGCAGTGCTCGGCTAGCGGGGTCGAACACCGGGGAGCTGTTTTTT.

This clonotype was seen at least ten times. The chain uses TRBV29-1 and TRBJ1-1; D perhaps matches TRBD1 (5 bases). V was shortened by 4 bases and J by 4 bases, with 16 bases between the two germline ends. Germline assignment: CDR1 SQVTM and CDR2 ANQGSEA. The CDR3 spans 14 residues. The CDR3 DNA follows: TGCAGCGTTGTGGGGGGAAAAGGGGCCACTGAAGCTTTCTTT. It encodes CSVVGGKGATEAFF.

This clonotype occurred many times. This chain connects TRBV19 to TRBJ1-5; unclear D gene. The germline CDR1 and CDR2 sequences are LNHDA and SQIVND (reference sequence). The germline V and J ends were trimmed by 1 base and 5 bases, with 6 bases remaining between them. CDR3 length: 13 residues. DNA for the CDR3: TGTGCCAGTAGTATAGTGCGAGATCAGCCCCAGCATTTT. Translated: CASSIVRDQPQHF.

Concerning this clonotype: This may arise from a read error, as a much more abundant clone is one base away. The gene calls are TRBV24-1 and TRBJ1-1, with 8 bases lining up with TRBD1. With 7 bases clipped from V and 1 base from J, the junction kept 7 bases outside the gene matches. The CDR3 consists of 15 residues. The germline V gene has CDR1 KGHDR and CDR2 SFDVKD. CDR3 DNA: TGTGCCACCAGGAACAGGGGGAGAAGGAACACTGAAGCTTTCTTT. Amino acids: CATRNRGRRNTEAFF.

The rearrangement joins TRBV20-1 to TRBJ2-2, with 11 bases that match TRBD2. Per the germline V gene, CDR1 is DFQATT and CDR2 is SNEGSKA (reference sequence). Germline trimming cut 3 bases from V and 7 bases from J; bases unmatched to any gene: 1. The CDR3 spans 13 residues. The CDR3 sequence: CSASGTSGGELFF. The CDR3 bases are TGCAGTGCTAGTGGGACTAGCGGCGGGGAGCTGTTTTTT.

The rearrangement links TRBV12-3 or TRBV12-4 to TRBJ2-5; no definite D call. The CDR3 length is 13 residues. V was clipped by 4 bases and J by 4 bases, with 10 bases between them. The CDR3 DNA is TGTGCCAGCAGTTCGAGTACTGGAGAGACCCAGTACTTC. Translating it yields CASSSSTGETQYF.

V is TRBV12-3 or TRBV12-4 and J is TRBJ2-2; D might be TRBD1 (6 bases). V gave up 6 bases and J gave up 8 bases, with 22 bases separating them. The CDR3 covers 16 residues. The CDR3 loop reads CASSPRAGAQAGELFF. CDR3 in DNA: TGTGCCAGCAGCCCCAGGGCAGGGGCCCAAGCTGGGGAGCTGTTTTTT.

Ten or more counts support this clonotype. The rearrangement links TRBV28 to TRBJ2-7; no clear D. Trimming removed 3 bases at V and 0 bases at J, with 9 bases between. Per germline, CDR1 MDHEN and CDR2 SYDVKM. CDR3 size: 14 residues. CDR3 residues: CASSLLKSSYEQYF. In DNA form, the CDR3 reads TGTGCCAGCAGTTTGCTAAAGAGCTCCTACGAGCAGTACTTC.

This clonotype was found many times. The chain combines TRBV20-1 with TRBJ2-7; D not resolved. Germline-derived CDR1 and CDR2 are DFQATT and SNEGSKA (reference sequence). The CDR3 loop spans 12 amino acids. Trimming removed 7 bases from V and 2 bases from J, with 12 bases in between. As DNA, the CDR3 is TGCAGTGTGAGACCCAACCCCTACGAGCAGTACTTC. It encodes CSVRPNPYEQYF.